The next 16 T cell receptor beta chains were all read from a single sample in a study of beta chain features in type 1 diabetes. Expressed TCRB transcripts were sequenced, since all the RNA that had been isolated was reverse transcribed. The repertoire was sequenced with immunoSEQ multiplex PCR; TCRdb's copy has only in-frame clones and lacks some. The profile shows hundreds of thousands of clones, more than 9.5% of them singletons. Sequencing input: naive CD4+ T cells from blood. These receptors were taken from a woman aged 25 to 39 in good health.

V usage is TRBV16 and J usage is TRBJ1-1; D ambiguous. Trimming pared 1 base from V and 1 base from J, leaving 7 bases between. The CDR3 is 14 amino acids. Germline CDR1 KGHSY, CDR2 FQNENV. Here the CDR3 reads CASSQLSGNTEAFF. The DNA for the CDR3 is TGTGCCAGCAGCCAATTATCGGGGAACACTGAAGCTTTCTTT.

The rearrangement uses TRBV7-2 and TRBJ2-7; D is unresolved. Germline V lookup: CDR1 SGHTA, CDR2 FQGNSA. The CDR3 runs 14 residues. The V and J ends lost 2 bases and 2 bases respectively, with 10 bases between them. The CDR3 sequence: CASSLQPGTYEQYF. The CDR3, as DNA: TGTGCCAGCAGCTTACAACCAGGCACCTACGAGCAGTACTTC.

This clone has only a few counts. The rearrangement joins TRBV5-4 to TRBJ2-7, with 8 bases identical to TRBD2. CDR1 and CDR2 from the germline V gene are SGHNT and YYREEE (reference sequence). The CDR3 is 16 amino acids. Unmatched junction bases numbered 10, after V lost 4 bases and J lost 1 base. This CDR3 is CASSPSGGRSSYEQYF. The CDR3 coding sequence is TGTGCCAGCAGCCCCTCCGGCGGGAGGAGTTCCTACGAGCAGTACTTC.

This clone has more than one count but fewer than ten. The chain joins TRBV4-3 to TRBJ2-1; TRBD1 matches 9 bases. The V gene's germline CDR1 is LGHNA and CDR2 YSLEER. V lost 0 bases to trimming and J lost 4 bases; unmatched junction nucleotides: 7. This CDR3 region has 17 residues. CDR3 region: CASSQDRGTGLYNEQFF. The CDR3 DNA reads TGCGCCAGCAGCCAAGATCGGGGGACAGGGCTTTACAATGAGCAGTTCTTC.

In this sample, this clone turned up a few times. This chain uses TRBV7-9 with TRBJ2-1; TRBD2 matches at 11 bases. Germline V gene sequence: CDR1 SEHNR, CDR2 FQNEAQ (reference sequence). J gave up 4 bases and V 5 bases, and 7 bases lay outside the gene matches. This CDR3 has 16 amino acids. The CDR3 sequence: CASSPPGTSGYNEQFF. The DNA of the CDR3 is TGTGCCAGCAGCCCTCCCGGGACTAGCGGTTACAATGAGCAGTTCTTC. Filled out from reference TRBV7-9 and TRBJ2-1, the complete variable domain reads DTGVSQNPRHKITKRGQNVTFRCDPISEHNRLYWYRQTLGQGPEFLTYFQNEAQLEKSRLLSDRFSAERPKGSFSTLEIQRTEQGDSAMYLCASSPPGTSGYNEQFFGPGTRLTVL.

This clone was seen at least ten times. The chain uses TRBV4-3 and TRBJ1-5; D uncertain. The CDR3 runs to 13 residues. The V gene lost 0 bases and the J gene lost 7 bases, with 7 bases spanning the gap. Germline CDR1 reads LGHNA; CDR2 reads YSLEER. The CDR3 DNA reads as TGCGCCAGCAGCCAAGATTCGGGGCAGCCCCAGCATTTT. Its protein is CASSQDSGQPQHF.

This clone has just a few counts. The rearrangement links TRBV18 to TRBJ2-3; D is possibly TRBD1 (6 bases). Trimming stripped 5 bases from V and 0 bases from J, with 15 bases between. The CDR3 spans 16 residues. Per germline, CDR1 KGHSH and CDR2 LQKENI. The CDR3 nucleotides read TGTGCCAGCTCAGCAAACGACAGGACTAGCACAGATACGCAGTATTTT. This sequence encodes CASSANDRTSTDTQYF. Combining the CDR3 with reference TRBV18 and TRBJ2-3 gives the whole variable domain NAGVMQNPRHLVRRRGQEARLRCSPMKGHSHVYWYRQLPEEGLKFMVYLQKENIIDESGMPKERFSAEFPKEGPSILRIQQVVRGDSAAYFCASSANDRTSTDTQYFGPGTRLTVL.

V gene TRBV30 combines with J gene TRBJ1-5; no clear D gene. CDR1 is GTSNPN, CDR2 SVGIG, per germline (reference sequence). Trimming pared 0 bases from V and 0 bases from J, leaving 6 bases between. This CDR3 is 14 amino acids long. The CDR3 DNA sequence: TGTGCCTGGAGTGTACTAGATAGCAATCAGCCCCAGCATTTT. It yields the protein CAWSVLDSNQPQHF. Complete variable domain (other parts from reference TRBV30 and TRBJ1-5): SQTIHQWPATLVQPVGSPLSLECTVEGTSNPNLYWYRQAAGRGLQLLFYSVGIGQISSEVPQNLSASRPQDRQFILSSKKLLLSDSGFYLCAWSVLDSNQPQHFGDGTRLSIL.

CDR3 bases: TGTGCCAGCGGCCGGGACAGTAGCTACGAGCAGTACTTC. It codes for CASGRDSSYEQYF. The rearrangement joins TRBV9 to TRBJ2-7; 7 bases align to TRBD1. The CDR3 loop spans 13 amino acids. The ends lost 7 bases at V and 3 bases at J; junction bases unmatched: 7. The V gene's germline CDR1 is SGDLS and CDR2 YYNGEE.

The V and J genes are TRBV19 and TRBJ2-7, with TRBD1 matching over 9 bases. The CDR3 totals 16 residues. Germline CDR1 reads LNHDA; CDR2 reads SQIVND (reference sequence). The V segment lost 3 bases and the J segment 2 bases; nucleotides outside the gene matches: 8. The CDR3 sequence: CASSMDTGGDAYEQYF. CDR3 coding DNA: TGTGCCAGTAGTATGGACACAGGGGGCGACGCCTACGAGCAGTACTTC.

This clone was counted only a few times. This chain uses TRBV5-1 with TRBJ2-3; 7 bases fit TRBD2. The J segment lost 6 bases and the V segment lost 2 bases, leaving 6 bases of the junction unmatched. Germline assignment: CDR1 SGHRS and CDR2 YFSETQ. CDR3 length: 14 residues. The CDR3 nucleotides are TGCGCCAGCAGCTTCGGACTAGTTCCTGATACGCAGTATTTT. The encoded protein is CASSFGLVPDTQYF.

The chain employs TRBV7-9 and TRBJ2-7; TRBD2 might be the D (5 bases). Germline CDR1 SEHNR, CDR2 FQNEAQ (reference sequence). The CDR3 runs 14 residues. V dropped 5 bases and J dropped 6 bases, with 17 bases sitting between them. CDR3 sequence reads: CASSGARLFGEQYF. CDR3 sequence (DNA): TGTGCCAGCAGCGGCGCCAGACTATTTGGCGAGCAGTACTTC. Complete variable domain (other parts from reference TRBV7-9 and TRBJ2-7): DTGVSQNPRHKITKRGQNVTFRCDPISEHNRLYWYRQTLGQGPEFLTYFQNEAQLEKSRLLSDRFSAERPKGSFSTLEIQRTEQGDSAMYLCASSGARLFGEQYFGPGTRLTVT.

J is TRBJ1-1 and V is TRBV9, with D possibly matching TRBD1 (6 bases). V lost 4 bases and J 5 bases, leaving 18 bases between the germline ends. The germline V gene encodes CDR1 SGDLS and CDR2 YYNGEE. The CDR3 spans 15 residues. CDR3 DNA: TGTGCCAGCAGCTTCTCAGGGGCGCAAGGTACTGAAGCTTTCTTT. This gives the protein CASSFSGAQGTEAFF. Combining the CDR3 with reference TRBV9 and TRBJ1-1 gives the whole variable domain DSGVTQTPKHLITATGQRVTLRCSPRSGDLSVYWYQQSLDQGLQFLIQYYNGEERAKGNILERFSAQQFPDLHSELNLSSLELGDSALYFCASSFSGAQGTEAFFGQGTRLTVV.

DNA of the CDR3: TGTGCCAGCAGCTTTAGCGGGAAGTCCTACAATGAGCAGTTCTTC. This codes for CASSFSGKSYNEQFF. The rearrangement links TRBV7-6 to TRBJ2-1; 8 positions agree with TRBD2. This CDR3 spans 15 amino acids. Germline trimming cut 3 bases from V and 1 base from J; bases unmatched to any gene: 2. Looked up from germline, CDR1 is SGHVS and CDR2 is FNYEAQ.

This clone was observed a handful of times. The rearrangement links TRBV14 to TRBJ2-1, with D hard to call. Germline lookup yields CDR1 SGHDN and CDR2 FVKESK. This CDR3 region has 15 residues. V was trimmed by 1 base and J by 2 bases, leaving 9 bases between them. CDR3 DNA: TGTGCCAGCAGCCAAGTTCTACTCACCTACAATGAGCAGTTCTTC. As protein: CASSQVLLTYNEQFF.

J is TRBJ1-2 and V is TRBV28; D call uncertain. V was trimmed by 7 bases and J by 5 bases, leaving 20 bases between them. This CDR3 region has 15 residues. The V gene's germline CDR1 is MDHEN and CDR2 SYDVKM. DNA of the CDR3: TGTGCCAGCACCGAATCCCGAAACGGAGGGTATGGCTACACCTTC. Its translation is CASTESRNGGYGYTF.